A single sample gave rise to the 2 T cell receptor beta chains below, sequenced in a study of beta chain features in type 1 diabetes. Study conclusions and caveats: Patients with Type 1 diabetes showed moderately but significantly shorter TCRB CDR3s in all four CD4+ subsets.

Their antigens are not known. Expressed TCRB transcripts were sequenced because the entire RNA isolate underwent reverse transcription. The method was immunoSEQ multiplex PCR; TCRdb's version includes in-frame clones alone and lacks a portion of them. The sample yields under 300,000 clones, approximately 25% seen once. Source material: naive CD4+ T cells from blood. Receptors were obtained from a woman younger than 45 with type 1 diabetes.

This clone has only a few counts. The J gene is TRBJ1-2, the V gene TRBV5-1; no definite D call. Between the trimmed V and J ends, which lost 4 bases and 0 bases, there was a span of 13 bases. There are 15 residues in the CDR3. Germline V CDR1 and CDR2: SGHRS, YFSETQ. CDR3 residues: CASSPAGETNYGYTF. The CDR3 DNA reads as TGCGCCAGCAGCCCAGCGGGCGAAACTAACTATGGCTACACCTTC.

This clone was observed a handful of times. One end of the junction is discordant with germline, which a read error may explain. The CDR3 is CSANRDTEAFF. The CDR3 coding sequence is TGCAGTGCCAATCGGGACACAGAAGCTTTCTTT. The rearrangement links TRBV20-1 to TRBJ1-1; TRBD1 is a possible D gene (6 bases). The CDR3 consists of 11 residues. The germline CDR1 and CDR2 sequences are DFQATT and SNEGSKA (reference sequence).